These T cell receptor beta chains were read from a single sample in a study of blood T cells in healthy people across ages. TCRdb passed the 5' RACE reads through MiXCR, listing each CDR3 protein once. The data contain 1.5 million to 2 million distinct CDR3 sequences, approximately 30% of them singletons. Sequencing used blood. These receptors all stem from a woman in her 30s in good health. Each CDR3 is given with its conserved first and last residue.

v_gene | CDR3aa
TRBV18 | CASSPPDFSYNEQFF
TRBV12-3/TRBV12-4 | CASSLGPLGSGGKLSSGANVLTF
TRBV2 | CASSEGQSYGYTF
TRBV2 | CASRGGYQETQYF
TRBV5-1 | CASSLFPGREEQYF
TRBV9 | CASSVEGQGNEKLFF
TRBV7-9 | CASSFQGQNYEQYF
TRBV7-9 | CASSLASNSPLHF
TRBV20-1 | CSASRTGLNTEAFF
TRBV12-3/TRBV12-4 | CASSRTGGRGETQYF
TRBV7-2 | CASRILGDRANTEAFF
TRBV5-1 | CASSLVASGHNEQFF
TRBV7-8 | CASSQDSGYGYTF
TRBV7-2 | CASSTMRDGYTF
TRBV5-5 | CASSLVLTGRSTEAFF
TRBV5-1 | CASSFRDRDPSGANVLTF
TRBV29-1 | CSVNRSFNNQPQHF
TRBV12-5 | CASGSPPGLIRQFF
TRBV28 | CASSYPLQGREQYF
TRBV20-1 | CSARERWDSVDQPQHF
TRBV7-9 | CASSLTVSHEQYF
TRBV6-5 | CASSRTGDGGNIQYF
TRBV5-4 | CASTIPTESHEQYF
TRBV20-1 | CSARAASGGPADEQFF
TRBV29-1 | CSVEEDGTSYEQYF
TRBV12-3/TRBV12-4 | CASSLRGQGSGYTF
TRBV2 | CASSVERESETQYF
TRBV7-2 | CASRAGHTDTQYF
TRBV29-1 | CSVESLDQRIEQFF
TRBV12-3/TRBV12-4 | CASSSLQLVGNTIYF
TRBV12-3/TRBV12-4 | CVSGDYEQYF
TRBV12-3/TRBV12-4 | CASRGLAGSREQYF
TRBV12-3/TRBV12-4 | CASIPTLASTDTQYF
TRBV5-1 | CASSLETGPGEQYF
TRBV11-2 | CASTTALAGIGELFF
TRBV7-9 | CASSPTPDGFNEQFF
TRBV20-1 | CSAATPTGAFYSNQPQHF
TRBV5-1 | CASSLDSRGEARETQYF
TRBV20-1 | CSARDADSSSYNEQYF
TRBV12-3/TRBV12-4 | CASSFFSGGSYEQYF
TRBV12-3/TRBV12-4 | CASGAGGAQETQYF
TRBV24-1 | CATSDWGNEQFF
TRBV29-1 | CSVGSGGGGNIQYF
TRBV6-1 | CASGQGPGVDTQYF
TRBV6-5 | CASSAGTGIMNEQFF